This record covers a single T cell receptor beta chain. Its specificity is not known. The sample is drawn from a study of cytomegalovirus exposure and HLA in healthy donors. Overall study findings and caveats: Earlier analysis yielded a pattern in which most TCR beta V segments were productive about 90% or about 30% of the time. A few of the chains that were CMV-associated were confirmed in vitro to be specific for CMV antigens. Available immune exposure information covered CMV serostatus only.

Both 60 Vbeta primers and 13 Jbeta primers went into the PCR. Profiling relied on immunoSEQ multiplex PCR, and the TCRdb table lists in-frame clones only, not all of them. The sample holds about 150,000 clones; roughly 70% are singletons and the top ten take approximately 4.3%. V gave up 4 bases and J gave up 0 bases, with 9 bases separating them. The germline V gene encodes CDR1 SGHTA and CDR2 FQGTGA. The CDR3 contains 14 residues. The receptor comes from a man aged 18 to 30 in good health and CMV-seropositive. The J gene is TRBJ2-5, the V gene TRBV7-3; D might be TRBD2 (5 bases). Sequencing input: PBMCs. In nucleotides, the CDR3 is TGTGCCAGCAGCTCATCCGGGAACCAAGAGACCCAGTACTTC. Translating gives CASSSSGNQETQYF.